This T cell receptor (beta chain) was profiled in a study of cytomegalovirus exposure and HLA in healthy donors. PCR used 60 Vbeta primers and 13 Jbeta primers. Sequenced by immunoSEQ multiplex PCR; TCRdb stores in-frame clones only, minus some. Of roughly 100,000 clones in the sample, 55% to 75% are singletons; the top ten hold more than 2.5%. The CDR3 runs 15 residues. CDR1 and CDR2 (germline): MNHNS, SASEGT. V dropped 6 bases and J dropped 2; count of bases not matched to a gene: 8. Overall study findings and caveats: An assumption of roughly uniform sequencing depth across donors underlay the presence/absence analyses. Clonal expansion, a later analysis showed, was greater in HLA-associated TCR beta chains than in equally common others.

Details on this clone: Its cognate antigen is unknown.

This chain links TRBV6-1 with TRBJ2-7; 9 bases map to TRBD2. The source of this sequence is a man in his sixties in good health and CMV-seronegative. The sequenced sample consisted of PBMCs. The CDR3 is CASRAGLAGTYEQYF. The CDR3 nucleotides are TGTGCCAGCAGGGCCGGGCTAGCGGGAACCTACGAGCAGTACTTC.